The 16 T cell receptor beta chains in this list originate from one sample, sequenced in a study of T-cell reconstitution after alpha-beta-depleted transplantation in children. The TCRbeta library incorporated unique molecular identifiers. MiXCR was run by TCRdb on the PCR reads, yielding one entry per CDR3 protein. The table shows about 870,000 distinct CDR3 sequences, with roughly 16% occurring only once. Material: PBMCs, mostly from graft donor cells, obtained 360 days after TCRalphabeta/CD19-depleted stem cell transplant. These receptors all come from a male patient younger than 18 who had a stem cell transplant for acute lymphoblastic leukemia, so the T cells may come from the graft donor.

The chain links TRBV5-1 to TRBJ2-1; 7 bases fit TRBD1. The germline V gene has CDR1 SGHRS and CDR2 YFSETQ. CDR3 length: 17 amino acids. V lost 1 base and J lost 2; bases outside the gene matches: 9. The CDR3 DNA reads as TGCGCCAGCAGCTTGTCTCCAACAGGGGTCCCCTACAATGAGCAGTTCTTC. Translating gives CASSLSPTGVPYNEQFF. The full variable domain, in which reference TRBV5-1 and TRBJ2-1 provide the parts outside the CDR3, is KAGVTQTPRYLIKTRGQQVTLSCSPISGHRSVSWYQQTPGQGLQFLFEYFSETQRNKGNFPGRFSGRQFSNSRSEMNVSTLELGDSALYLCASSLSPTGVPYNEQFFGPGTRLTVL.

This clonotype was counted between two and nine times. This chain connects TRBV5-1 to TRBJ1-2, with 8 nucleotides matching TRBD1. The CDR3 length is 15 residues. V was clipped by 5 bases and J by 6 bases; unmatched bases: 12. Germline V gene data show CDR1 as SGHRS and CDR2 as YFSETQ. CDR3 in DNA: TGCGCCAGCAGAGTTACAGGGGGTAGTATCCATGGCTACACCTTC. Its protein product is CASRVTGGSIHGYTF.

This clonotype was seen only a few times. The V call is TRBV11-1, the J call TRBJ2-7; TRBD2 matches at 14 bases. J was trimmed by 6 bases and V by 5 bases; bases with no gene match: 18. Looked up from germline, CDR1 is SGHAT and CDR2 is FQDESV (reference sequence). The CDR3 totals 19 residues. The DNA of the CDR3 is TGTGCCAGCAGCAGTCCTGGGGGGACGACTAGCGGGAGGGCCCTCGAGCAGTACTTC. It translates to CASSSPGGTTSGRALEQYF.

The V and J genes are TRBV29-1 and TRBJ2-7, with 12 bases fitting TRBD1. The V gene end was trimmed by 4 bases and the J gene end by 5 bases; junction bases not matched to a gene: 6. Germline CDR1 is SQVTM and CDR2 is ANQGSEA. The CDR3 runs to 14 residues. CDR3 DNA sequence: TGCAGCGTTGGGGGGACAGGGGGCTTAAACGAGCAGTACTTC. This gives the protein CSVGGTGGLNEQYF.

The V and J genes are TRBV10-3 and TRBJ2-1, with D perhaps TRBD1 (6 bases). Germline values: CDR1 ENHRY, CDR2 SYGVKD. CDR3 length equals 14 residues. V lost 3 bases to trimming and J lost 7 bases, with 13 bases between them. DNA for the CDR3: TGTGCCATCAGTGACAGGGGAAATCGGAATGAGCAGTTCTTC. It codes for CAISDRGNRNEQFF.

The V call is TRBV2, the J call TRBJ2-5; 7 nucleotides agree with TRBD2. Trimming at V came to 9 bases and at J to 0 bases, leaving 7 bases not matched to a gene. Per the germline V gene, CDR1 is SNHLY and CDR2 is FYNNEI. This CDR3 comprises 14 residues. The CDR3 loop is CASLHSGHQETQYF. The CDR3 coding sequence is TGTGCCAGTTTGCATAGCGGGCACCAAGAGACCCAGTACTTC.

Comments on this clonotype: A much larger clone differs by one base, so this may be a read error. The J gene is TRBJ2-1, the V gene TRBV5-1; D unclear. CDR1 is SGHRS, CDR2 YFSETQ, per germline. Deletions cut 0 bases from V and 2 bases from J, with 9 bases between. CDR3 length equals 15 residues. The chain's CDR3 is CASSLDQVPYNEQFF. CDR3 DNA: TGCGCCAGCAGCTTGGATCAGGTACCCTACAATGAGCAGTTCTTC.

Of note for this clonotype: This may come from a read error, since a much larger clone is one base off. J is TRBJ2-2 and V is TRBV14; D is ambiguous. The CDR3 is 13 residues long. In germline, CDR1 is SGHDN, CDR2 FVKESK. V dropped 4 bases and J dropped 1 base, with 4 bases sitting between them. The CDR3 coding sequence is TGTGCCAGCAGCCGCAAGAACACCGGGGAGCTGTTTTTT. This encodes CASSRKNTGELFF.

The V call is TRBV5-4, the J call TRBJ2-2; D tentatively fits TRBD1 or TRBD2 (5 bases each). The V and J ends lost 4 bases and 2 bases respectively, with 12 bases between them. Germline V gene lookup returns CDR1 SGHNT and CDR2 YYREEE (reference sequence). This CDR3 is built from 15 residues. The CDR3 DNA sequence: TGTGCCAGCAGCCCTTTTGGGACCAACACCGGGGAGCTGTTTTTT. It is translated as CASSPFGTNTGELFF.

There are a few counts of this clonotype. The rearrangement uses TRBV4-1 and TRBJ2-3; maybe TRBD1 (5 bases). The V and J ends lost 0 bases and 1 base respectively, with 8 bases between them. The germline V gene encodes CDR1 MGHRA and CDR2 YSYEKL. This CDR3 is 15 amino acids long. CDR3 region: CASSQDGAGTDTQYF. As DNA, the CDR3 is TGCGCCAGCAGCCAAGATGGGGCAGGCACAGATACGCAGTATTTT.

The V call is TRBV5-1, the J call TRBJ2-3; no definite D call. Germline V CDR1 and CDR2: SGHRS, YFSETQ. Trimming cost V 5 bases and J 2 bases, with 12 bases left between them. This CDR3 has 14 residues. CDR3 sequence reads: CASSITDPTDTQYF. CDR3 DNA sequence: TGCGCCAGCAGTATCACAGATCCCACAGATACGCAGTATTTT. Combining the CDR3 with reference TRBV5-1 and TRBJ2-3 gives the whole variable domain KAGVTQTPRYLIKTRGQQVTLSCSPISGHRSVSWYQQTPGQGLQFLFEYFSETQRNKGNFPGRFSGRQFSNSRSEMNVSTLELGDSALYLCASSITDPTDTQYFGPGTRLTVL.

V is TRBV12-3 or TRBV12-4 and J is TRBJ2-2, with D perhaps matching TRBD2 (6 bases). Trimming cost V 7 bases and J 5 bases, with 17 bases left between them. The CDR3 length is 15 residues. The CDR3 nucleotides read TGTGCCAGCAAGTTCACCAGCGGGTCGACCGGGGAGCTGTTTTTT. Translation: CASKFTSGSTGELFF.

This clonotype was observed a few times. The chain joins TRBV15 to TRBJ2-5; 8 nucleotides match TRBD1. Per the germline V gene, CDR1 is LNHNV and CDR2 is YYDKDF (reference sequence). This CDR3 has 15 amino acids. V lost 1 base to trimming and J lost 4 bases; unmatched junction nucleotides: 5. The CDR3 sequence is CATSRVARGRETQYF. CDR3 DNA: TGTGCCACCAGCAGAGTGGCCAGGGGGCGAGAGACCCAGTACTTC. The whole variable domain, filled in from reference TRBV15 and TRBJ2-5, reads DAMVIQNPRYQVTQFGKPVTLSCSQTLNHNVMYWYQQKSSQAPKLLFHYYDKDFNNEADTPDNFQSRRPNTSFCFLDIRSPGLGDTAMYLCATSRVARGRETQYFGPGTRLLVL.

As regards this clonotype: Being one base from a much bigger clone, this may be a read error. This chain joins TRBV12-3 or TRBV12-4 and TRBJ2-1, with D maybe TRBD2 (6 bases). This CDR3 spans 12 amino acids. The CDR3 loop is CASSLSPGVRSF. The CDR3 coding sequence is TGTGCCAGCAGTTTAAGTCCGGGAGTTAGGTCCTTC.

The sample holds a few counts of this clonotype. This chain joins TRBV6-2 or TRBV6-3 and TRBJ2-5, with D maybe TRBD1 (5 bases). The CDR3 is made up of 13 amino acids. Trimming left V 5 bases short and J 3 bases short, with 10 bases between. Germline CDR1 and CDR2: MNHEY and SVGEGT. The CDR3 region has the DNA TGTGCCAGCAGTCGACAGTATGAAGAGACCCAGTACTTC. This codes for CASSRQYEETQYF.

This rearrangement joins TRBV27 to TRBJ2-1; D may be TRBD2 (5 bases). Germline assignment: CDR1 MNHEY and CDR2 SMNVEV (reference sequence). Trimming took off 2 bases at V and 4 bases at J, with 9 bases between the two ends. This CDR3 region has 14 residues. CDR3 bases: TGTGCCAGCAGTTTACCAGGACTTTACAATGAGCAGTTCTTC. Protein sequence: CASSLPGLYNEQFF.